The 24 T cell receptor beta chains reported below all come from one sample, sequenced in a study of monozygotic twins with inflammatory bowel disease. Using the 5' RACE reads, TCRdb records one entry per CDR3 protein without DNA. The table for this sample gives some 99,000 distinct CDR3 sequences. Input material: blood. The receptors stem from a human donor with ulcerative colitis or Crohn's disease, or a healthy co-twin of an affected twin (not recorded which).

The CDR3 protein is CASSAGGSLYEQFF. The chain couples TRBV25-1 to TRBJ2-1; TCRdb proposes TRBD2, but this gene call is untestable without DNA. Germline lookup yields CDR1 MGHDK and CDR2 SYGVNS. The CDR3 contains 14 residues. Drawing the rest from reference TRBV25-1 and TRBJ2-1, the complete variable domain is EADIYQTPRYLVIGTGKKITLECSQTMGHDKMYWYQQDPGMELHLIHYSYGVNSTEKGDLSSESTVSRIRTEHFPLTLESARPSHTSQYLCASSAGGSLYEQFFGPGTRLTVL.

V usage is TRBV29-1 and J usage is TRBJ1-1. The CDR3 is 12 amino acids. Germline V gene data show CDR1 as SQVTM and CDR2 as ANQGSEA. The CDR3 reads CSVLYGGTEAFF.

This chain connects TRBV18 to TRBJ1-1. Per germline, CDR1 KGHSH and CDR2 LQKENI. This CDR3 contains 14 residues. CDR3 residues: CASSADGRNTEAFF.

V usage is TRBV5-4 and J usage is TRBJ1-2; TCRdb's D call, TRBD1, is unchecked because there is no DNA. This CDR3 is 16 amino acids long. Per the germline V gene, CDR1 is SGHNT and CDR2 is YYREEE (reference sequence). The CDR3 is CASSLGQGADRSGYTF.

V gene TRBV29-1 combines with J gene TRBJ1-4; TCRdb reports TRBD1, a call that lacks DNA to check it against. The CDR3 totals 14 residues. The germline gives CDR1 SQVTM, CDR2 ANQGSEA. The CDR3 loop reads CSVGNTLGDEKLFF.

CDR3 region: CAISNPTSEPSYNEQFF. The chain couples TRBV10-3 to TRBJ2-1; absent DNA, TCRdb's TRBD2 call cannot be checked. There are 17 residues in the CDR3. Germline CDR1 ENHRY, CDR2 SYGVKD.

V is TRBV6-5 and J is TRBJ1-6; the TCRdb D gene call, TRBD1, has no DNA to confirm it. CDR3 length: 16 amino acids. Per germline, CDR1 MNHEY and CDR2 SVGAGI. This CDR3 is CASSYSYGQGTSPLHF.

The rearrangement links TRBV20-1 to TRBJ2-2; TCRdb outputs TRBD2, but without DNA this stays unchecked. The CDR3 sequence is 18 residues long. CDR1 is DFQATT and CDR2 is SNEGSKA in the germline V gene (reference sequence). This chain's CDR3 is CSARDRLAGALSTGELFF.

The chain carries TRBV5-8 and TRBJ1-5; TCRdb reports TRBD1, a call that lacks DNA to check it against. The germline gives CDR1 SGHTS, CDR2 YDEGEE. CDR3 size: 17 residues. CDR3 sequence: CASSLYRGVNSNQPQHF. Complete variable domain (other parts from reference TRBV5-8 and TRBJ1-5): EAGVTQSPTHLIKTRGQQATLRCSPISGHTSVYWYQQALGLGLQFLLWYDEGEERNRGNFPPRFSGRQFPNYSSELNVNALELEDSALYLCASSLYRGVNSNQPQHFGDGTRLSIL.

The chain links TRBV28 to TRBJ2-5; TCRdb's assignment of TRBD1 cannot be checked, as there is no DNA. Germline lookup yields CDR1 MDHEN and CDR2 SYDVKM. The CDR3 loop spans 13 amino acids. The CDR3 loop reads CASRGRGQETQYF.

The J gene is TRBJ1-1, the V gene TRBV5-1; TCRdb picks TRBD1, but there is no DNA to check that call. Germline CDR1 and CDR2: SGHRS and YFSETQ. CDR3 length equals 16 residues. The CDR3 sequence is CASSLDQGGLNTEAFF.

This rearrangement joins TRBV28 to TRBJ1-1; the TRBD1 assignment by TCRdb is unverifiable without DNA. CDR3 length: 18 residues. CDR1 is MDHEN, CDR2 SYDVKM, per germline. CDR3: CASSLGSGVVTGATEAFF.

This sequence joins TRBV12-3 or TRBV12-4 and TRBJ2-6. CDR3 length: 15 amino acids. The CDR3 is CASSLPASGANVLTF.

This chain connects TRBV28 to TRBJ1-1; TCRdb's D gene call, TRBD1, goes unchecked for lack of DNA. Germline CDR1 reads MDHEN; CDR2 reads SYDVKM. The CDR3 has 14 residues. This chain's CDR3 is CASSSSQGNTEAFF.

The chain uses TRBV7-3 and TRBJ2-3; TCRdb returns TRBD1, unconfirmable since there is no DNA. The germline V gene encodes CDR1 SGHTA and CDR2 FQGTGA. This CDR3 is built from 14 residues. The CDR3 loop is CASTTGVNTDTQYF.

The chain employs TRBV18 and TRBJ2-3; the D call of TRBD2 rests on TCRdb alone, since no DNA is present to check it. Per germline, CDR1 KGHSH and CDR2 LQKENI. The CDR3 runs to 15 residues. The chain's CDR3 is CASSPPSGPTDTQYF.

CDR3 loop: CATSRDRRETQYF. The rearrangement uses TRBV15 and TRBJ2-5. Germline CDR1 and CDR2: LNHNV and YYDKDF (reference sequence). This CDR3 has 13 residues.

This chain joins TRBV28 and TRBJ1-5; checking the TCRdb D call of TRBD1 is not possible without DNA. CDR1 and CDR2 (germline): MDHEN, SYDVKM. The CDR3 covers 14 residues. The CDR3 loop is CAALGQGIWQPQHF.

The gene calls are TRBV29-1 and TRBJ2-1; the D gene TCRdb calls, TRBD2, cannot be checked with no DNA. Germline V gives CDR1 SQVTM, CDR2 ANQGSEA. The CDR3 has 14 amino acids. The CDR3 spells CSAPKRESYNEQFF.

By frequency, this clonotype registers medium-sized. The V call is TRBV9, the J call TRBJ1-5; without DNA, the TCRdb call of TRBD1 cannot be checked. This CDR3 comprises 14 residues. Germline assignment: CDR1 SGDLS and CDR2 YYNGEE. This chain's CDR3 is CASSVGTGNQPQHF. The whole variable domain, filled in from reference TRBV9 and TRBJ1-5, reads DSGVTQTPKHLITATGQRVTLRCSPRSGDLSVYWYQQSLDQGLQFLIQYYNGEERAKGNILERFSAQQFPDLHSELNLSSLELGDSALYFCASSVGTGNQPQHFGDGTRLSIL.

The chain combines TRBV6-1 with TRBJ1-6; TCRdb calls TRBD1, which cannot be checked without DNA. Germline CDR1 MNHNS, CDR2 SASEGT. CDR3 size: 14 residues. Here the CDR3 reads CASSEGRPNSPLHF.

V gene TRBV7-3 combines with J gene TRBJ2-1; TCRdb reports TRBD2, a call that lacks DNA to check it against. Per the germline V gene, CDR1 is SGHTA and CDR2 is FQGTGA. The CDR3 covers 17 residues. The CDR3 sequence is CASSLRASGGGYNEQFF.

The chain employs TRBV12-3 or TRBV12-4 and TRBJ2-4; the TCRdb D gene call, TRBD1, has no DNA to confirm it. The CDR3 is 19 amino acids. This CDR3 reads CASSPKSRTGHIAKNIQYF.

The J gene is TRBJ1-4, the V gene TRBV5-1; TCRdb returns TRBD1, unconfirmable since there is no DNA. Germline-derived CDR1 and CDR2 are SGHRS and YFSETQ. The CDR3 covers 15 residues. The CDR3 protein is CASSLAGPRGEKLFF.